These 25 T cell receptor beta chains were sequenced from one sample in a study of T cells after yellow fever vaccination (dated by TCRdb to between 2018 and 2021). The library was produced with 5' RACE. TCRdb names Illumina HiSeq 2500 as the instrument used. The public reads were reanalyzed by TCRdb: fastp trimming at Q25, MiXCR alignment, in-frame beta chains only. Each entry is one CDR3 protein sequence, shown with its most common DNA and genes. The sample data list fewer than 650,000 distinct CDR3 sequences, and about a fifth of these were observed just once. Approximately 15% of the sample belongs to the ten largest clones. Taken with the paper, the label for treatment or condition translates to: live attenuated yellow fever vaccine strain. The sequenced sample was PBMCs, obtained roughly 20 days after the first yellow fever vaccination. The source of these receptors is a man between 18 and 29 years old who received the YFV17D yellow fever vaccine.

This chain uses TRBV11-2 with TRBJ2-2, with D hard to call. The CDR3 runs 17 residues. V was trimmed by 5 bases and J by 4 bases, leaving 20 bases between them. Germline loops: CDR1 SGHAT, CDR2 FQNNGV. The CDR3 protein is CASSPGPRLGFTGELFF. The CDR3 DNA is TGTGCCAGCAGCCCCGGTCCTCGATTGGGGTTCACCGGGGAGCTGTTTTTT.

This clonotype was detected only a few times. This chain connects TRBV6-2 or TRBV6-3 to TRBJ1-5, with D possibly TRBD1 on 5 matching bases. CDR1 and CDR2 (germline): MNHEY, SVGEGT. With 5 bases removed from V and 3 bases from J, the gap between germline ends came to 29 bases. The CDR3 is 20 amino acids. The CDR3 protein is CASSNPQFIRDRDSNQPQHF. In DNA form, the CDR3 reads TGTGCCAGCAGTAACCCTCAGTTTATTCGGGACCGCGATTCCAATCAGCCCCAGCATTTT.

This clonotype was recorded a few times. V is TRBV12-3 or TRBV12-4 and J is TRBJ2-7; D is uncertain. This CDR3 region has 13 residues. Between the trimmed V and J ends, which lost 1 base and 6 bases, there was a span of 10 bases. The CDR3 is CASSLGWGSEQYV. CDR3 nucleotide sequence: TGTGCCAGCAGTTTAGGTTGGGGTTCCGAGCAGTACGTC.

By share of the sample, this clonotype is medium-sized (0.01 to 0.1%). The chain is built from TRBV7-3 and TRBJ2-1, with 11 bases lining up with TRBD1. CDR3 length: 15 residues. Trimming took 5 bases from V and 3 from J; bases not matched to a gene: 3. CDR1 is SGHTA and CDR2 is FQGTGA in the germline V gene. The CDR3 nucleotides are TGTGCCAGCAGCCCCGGGACAGGGGGCTACAATGAGCAGTTCTTC. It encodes CASSPGTGGYNEQFF.

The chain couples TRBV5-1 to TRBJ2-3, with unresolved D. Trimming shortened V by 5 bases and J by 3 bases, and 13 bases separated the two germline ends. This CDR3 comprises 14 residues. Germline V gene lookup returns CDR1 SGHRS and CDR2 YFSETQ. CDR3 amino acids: CASRVVTTTDTQYF. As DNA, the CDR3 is TGCGCCAGCAGAGTCGTGACGACGACAGATACGCAGTATTTT.

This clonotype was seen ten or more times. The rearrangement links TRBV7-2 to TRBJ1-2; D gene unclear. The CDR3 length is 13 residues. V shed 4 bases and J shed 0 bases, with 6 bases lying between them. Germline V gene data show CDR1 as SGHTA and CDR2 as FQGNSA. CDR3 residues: CASSSGANYGYTF. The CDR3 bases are TGTGCCAGCAGCTCAGGAGCTAACTATGGCTACACCTTC.

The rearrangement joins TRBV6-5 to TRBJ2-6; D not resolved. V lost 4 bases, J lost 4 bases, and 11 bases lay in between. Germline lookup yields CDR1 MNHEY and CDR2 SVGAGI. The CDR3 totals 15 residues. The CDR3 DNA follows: TGTGCCAGCAGTTTCGAAGGTACCGGGGCCAACGTCCTGACTTTC. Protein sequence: CASSFEGTGANVLTF.

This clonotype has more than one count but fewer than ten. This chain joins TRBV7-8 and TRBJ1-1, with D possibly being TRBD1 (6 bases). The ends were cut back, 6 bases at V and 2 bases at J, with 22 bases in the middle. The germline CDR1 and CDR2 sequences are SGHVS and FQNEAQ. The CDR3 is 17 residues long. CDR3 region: CASSLSTSTGFNTEAFF. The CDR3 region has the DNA TGTGCCAGCAGTCTATCGACATCAACAGGGTTTAACACTGAAGCTTTCTTT.

The CDR3 nucleotides are TGTGCCAGCAGCTCACTAGCGGGCCACACAGATACGCAGTATTTT. Protein sequence: CASSSLAGHTDTQYF. J is TRBJ2-3 and V is TRBV7-9, with 9 bases aligning to TRBD2. The germline gives CDR1 SEHNR, CDR2 FQNEAQ (reference sequence). This CDR3 spans 15 amino acids. V lost 4 bases, J lost 2 bases, and 4 bases stayed unmatched. The whole variable domain, remainder taken from reference TRBV7-9 and TRBJ2-3, is DTGVSQNPRHKITKRGQNVTFRCDPISEHNRLYWYRQTLGQGPEFLTYFQNEAQLEKSRLLSDRFSAERPKGSFSTLEIQRTEQGDSAMYLCASSSLAGHTDTQYFGPGTRLTVL.

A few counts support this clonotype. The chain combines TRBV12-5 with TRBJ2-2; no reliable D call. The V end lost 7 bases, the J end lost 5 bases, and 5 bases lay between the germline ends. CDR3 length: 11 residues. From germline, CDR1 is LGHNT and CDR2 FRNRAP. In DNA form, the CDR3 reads TGTGCTAGTGCCAAAACCGGGGAGCTGTTTTTT. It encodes CASAKTGELFF. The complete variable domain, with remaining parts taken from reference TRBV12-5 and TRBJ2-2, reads DARVTQTPRHKVTEMGQEVTMRCQPILGHNTVFWYRQTMMQGLELLAYFRNRAPLDDSGMPKDRFSAEMPDATLATLKIQPSEPRDSAVYFCASAKTGELFFGEGSRLTVL.

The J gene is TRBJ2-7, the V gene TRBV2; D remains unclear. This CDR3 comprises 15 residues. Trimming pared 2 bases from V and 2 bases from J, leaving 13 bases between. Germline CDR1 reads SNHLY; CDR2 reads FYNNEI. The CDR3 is CASSEKRLPTYEQYF. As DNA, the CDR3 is TGTGCCAGCAGTGAAAAGCGTTTGCCGACCTACGAGCAGTACTTC.

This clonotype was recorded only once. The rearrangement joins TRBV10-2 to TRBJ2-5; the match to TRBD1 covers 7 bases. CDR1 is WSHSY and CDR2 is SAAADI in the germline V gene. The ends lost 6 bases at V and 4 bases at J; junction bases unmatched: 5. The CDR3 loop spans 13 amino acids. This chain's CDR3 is CASSRDRRETQYF. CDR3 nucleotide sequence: TGCGCCAGCAGCCGGGACAGACGAGAGACCCAGTACTTC.

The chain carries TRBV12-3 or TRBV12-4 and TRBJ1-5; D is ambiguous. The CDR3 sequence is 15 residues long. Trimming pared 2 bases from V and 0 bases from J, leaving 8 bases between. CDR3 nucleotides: TGTGCCAGCAGTTTAAGGAGGGATAGCAATCAGCCCCAGCATTTT. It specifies CASSLRRDSNQPQHF.

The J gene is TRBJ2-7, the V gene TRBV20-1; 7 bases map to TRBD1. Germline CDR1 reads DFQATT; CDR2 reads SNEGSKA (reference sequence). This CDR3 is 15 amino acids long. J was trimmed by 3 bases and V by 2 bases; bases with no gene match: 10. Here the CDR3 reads CSARTLDRPRYEQYF. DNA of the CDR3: TGCAGTGCTAGAACCCTGGACAGGCCTCGCTACGAGCAGTACTTC.

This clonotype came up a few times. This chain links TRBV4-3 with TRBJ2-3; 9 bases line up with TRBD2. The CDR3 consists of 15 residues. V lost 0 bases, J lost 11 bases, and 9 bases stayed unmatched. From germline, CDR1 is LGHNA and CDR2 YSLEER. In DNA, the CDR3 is TGCGCCAGCAGCCAAGATTCTCAGCGGGGGGCCCGGCAGTATTTT. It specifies CASSQDSQRGARQYF.

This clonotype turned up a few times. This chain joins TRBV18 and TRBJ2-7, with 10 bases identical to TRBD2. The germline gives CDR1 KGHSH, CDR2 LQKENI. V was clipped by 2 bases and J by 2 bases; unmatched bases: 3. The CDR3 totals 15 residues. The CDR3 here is CASSPAAGGTYEQYF. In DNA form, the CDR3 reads TGTGCCAGCTCACCAGCAGCGGGGGGGACCTACGAGCAGTACTTC.

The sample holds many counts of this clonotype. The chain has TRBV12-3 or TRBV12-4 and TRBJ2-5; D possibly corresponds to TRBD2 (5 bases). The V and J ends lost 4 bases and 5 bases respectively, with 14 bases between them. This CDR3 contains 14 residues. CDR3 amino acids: CASSSEAVGETQYF. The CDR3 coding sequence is TGTGCCAGCAGTTCGGAAGCGGTGGGGGAGACCCAGTACTTC.

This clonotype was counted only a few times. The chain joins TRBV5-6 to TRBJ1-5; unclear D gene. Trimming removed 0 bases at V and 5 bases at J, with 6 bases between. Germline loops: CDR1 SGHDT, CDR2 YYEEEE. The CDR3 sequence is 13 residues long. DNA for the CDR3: TGTGCCAGCAGCTTGGGGCTACATCAGCCCCAGCATTTT. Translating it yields CASSLGLHQPQHF.

The CDR3 loop reads CSVGGWTGAGGEETQYF. In nucleotides, the CDR3 is TGCAGCGTTGGAGGCTGGACTGGTGCAGGGGGCGAAGAGACCCAGTACTTC. The V gene is TRBV29-1, the J gene TRBJ2-5, with 8 bases aligning to TRBD1. The V gene's germline CDR1 is SQVTM and CDR2 ANQGSEA. CDR3 length: 17 residues. The V gene end was trimmed by 4 bases and the J gene end by 3 bases; junction bases not matched to a gene: 16.

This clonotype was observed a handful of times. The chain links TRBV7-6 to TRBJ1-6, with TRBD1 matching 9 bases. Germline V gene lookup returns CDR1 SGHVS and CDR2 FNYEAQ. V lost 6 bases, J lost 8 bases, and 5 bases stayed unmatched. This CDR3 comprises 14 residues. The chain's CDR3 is CASRGTGRDSPLHF. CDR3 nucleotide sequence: TGTGCCAGCAGGGGGACAGGGCGAGATTCACCCCTCCACTTT. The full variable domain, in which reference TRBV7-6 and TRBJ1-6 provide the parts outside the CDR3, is GAGVSQSPRYKVTKRGQDVALRCDPISGHVSLYWYRQALGQGPEFLTYFNYEAQQDKSGLPNDRFSAERPEGSISTLTIQRTEQRDSAMYRCASRGTGRDSPLHFGNGTRLTVT.

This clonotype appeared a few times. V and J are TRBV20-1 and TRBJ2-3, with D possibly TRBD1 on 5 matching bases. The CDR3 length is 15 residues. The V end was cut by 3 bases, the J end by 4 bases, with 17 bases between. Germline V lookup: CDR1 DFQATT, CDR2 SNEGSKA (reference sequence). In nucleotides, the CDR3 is TGCAGTGCTAGCGGCGGCTGGGGCGTAGCAGATACGCAGTATTTT. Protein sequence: CSASGGWGVADTQYF.

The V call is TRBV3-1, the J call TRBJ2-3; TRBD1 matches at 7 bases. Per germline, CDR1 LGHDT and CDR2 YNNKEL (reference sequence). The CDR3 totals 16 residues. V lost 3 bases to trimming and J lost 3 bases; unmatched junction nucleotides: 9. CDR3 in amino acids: CASSQITGVGTDTQYF. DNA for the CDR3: TGTGCCAGCAGCCAGATTACAGGGGTTGGGACAGATACGCAGTATTTT.

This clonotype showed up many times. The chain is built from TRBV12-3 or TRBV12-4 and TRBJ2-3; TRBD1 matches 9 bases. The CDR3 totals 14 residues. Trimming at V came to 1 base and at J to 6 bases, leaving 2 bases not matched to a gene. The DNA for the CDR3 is TGTGCCAGCAGTTTAGACAGGGGGCCTGATACGCAGTATTTT. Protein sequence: CASSLDRGPDTQYF.

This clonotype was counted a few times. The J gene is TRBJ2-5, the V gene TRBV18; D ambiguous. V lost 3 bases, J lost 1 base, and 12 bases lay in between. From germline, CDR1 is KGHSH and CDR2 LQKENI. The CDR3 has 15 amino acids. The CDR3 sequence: CASSPLTGTQETQYF. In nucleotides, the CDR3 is TGTGCCAGCTCACCCTTGACTGGAACCCAAGAGACCCAGTACTTC.

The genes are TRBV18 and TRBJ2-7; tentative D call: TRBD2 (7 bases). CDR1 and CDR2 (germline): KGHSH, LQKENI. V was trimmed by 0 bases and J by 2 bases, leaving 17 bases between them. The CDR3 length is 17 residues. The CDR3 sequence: CASSPPVGQGRAYEQYF. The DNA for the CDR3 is TGTGCCAGCTCACCACCGGTCGGGCAGGGGAGGGCCTACGAGCAGTACTTC. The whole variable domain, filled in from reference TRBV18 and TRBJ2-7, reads NAGVMQNPRHLVRRRGQEARLRCSPMKGHSHVYWYRQLPEEGLKFMVYLQKENIIDESGMPKERFSAEFPKEGPSILRIQQVVRGDSAAYFCASSPPVGQGRAYEQYFGPGTRLTVT.